The next 19 T cell receptor beta chains were all read from a single sample in a study of response to subunit inactivated influenza vaccine. Using its own MiXCR run on the RT-PCR reads, TCRdb lists one record per CDR3 protein. Here the sample spans about 480,000 distinct CDR3 sequences, over 10% being singletons. The material was PBMCs from blood, obtained more than 35 days after vaccination. The receptors were sampled from a man over 45 who received an inactivated influenza vaccine.

This chain links TRBV12-3 or TRBV12-4 with TRBJ2-3; the D is unclear. V was shortened by 6 bases and J by 0 bases, with 10 bases between the two germline ends. The CDR3 is made up of 14 amino acids. CDR3 region: CASRGTVSTDTQYF. The DNA for the CDR3 is TGTGCCAGCAGGGGAACAGTAAGCACAGATACGCAGTATTTT.

CDR3 nucleotides: TGTGCCAGCAGTTTATTGGACAGGGGTTGGGTTTTCTTT. Amino acid sequence: CASSLLDRGWVFF. The genes are TRBV12-3 or TRBV12-4 and TRBJ1-1, with 9 nucleotides matching TRBD1. The CDR3 length is 13 residues. The trim removed 2 bases at V and 13 bases at J, leaving 8 bases unmatched.

This clonotype was counted many times. V usage is TRBV10-3 and J usage is TRBJ2-7; possibly TRBD1 or TRBD2 for D (7 bases each). Looked up from germline, CDR1 is ENHRY and CDR2 is SYGVKD. This CDR3 spans 16 amino acids. Trimming took 0 bases from V and 4 from J, leaving 16 bases between them. The chain's CDR3 is CAISESPPQGGYEQYF. Written as DNA, the CDR3 is TGTGCCATCAGTGAGTCCCCTCCCCAGGGGGGGTACGAGCAGTACTTC.

The chain couples TRBV3-1 to TRBJ2-2, with D uncertain. The CDR3 contains 14 residues. Trimming shortened V by 4 bases and J by 6 bases, and 12 bases separated the two germline ends. Germline CDR1 LGHDT, CDR2 YNNKEL (reference sequence). CDR3 amino acids: CASSRGLYSGELFF. The CDR3 coding sequence is TGTGCCAGCAGCCGTGGGCTCTACTCCGGGGAGCTGTTTTTT.

Ten or more counts support this clonotype. The chain combines TRBV29-1 with TRBJ2-7, with 10 bases matching TRBD1. This CDR3 spans 13 amino acids. CDR1 and CDR2 from the germline V gene are SQVTM and ANQGSEA. Trimming cost V 1 base and J 4 bases; bases outside gene matches: 1. CDR3 protein: CSVEGTGGYEQYF. CDR3 DNA: TGCAGCGTTGAAGGGACAGGGGGGTACGAGCAGTACTTC.

This clonotype was found many times. The chain carries TRBV27 and TRBJ2-3; D is perhaps TRBD1 or TRBD2 (5 bases each). Germline V CDR1 and CDR2: MNHEY, SMNVEV (reference sequence). The CDR3 spans 17 residues. V was cut by 4 bases and J by 1 base, with 18 bases left in between. As DNA, the CDR3 is TGTGCCAGCAGTTCCCTCATGGGGACGGAGGGCACAGATACGCAGTATTTT. Translated: CASSSLMGTEGTDTQYF.

The V and J genes are TRBV2 and TRBJ2-1, with 12 bases matching TRBD2. From germline, CDR1 is SNHLY and CDR2 FYNNEI. J was trimmed by 7 bases and V by 4 bases; bases with no gene match: 2. This CDR3 contains 14 residues. CDR3 DNA sequence: TGTGCCAGCAGTGGACTAGCGGGGGTTAATGAGCAGTTCTTC. Encoded protein: CASSGLAGVNEQFF.

This clonotype has only a few counts. This chain links TRBV4-1 with TRBJ1-1; 7 nucleotides align to TRBD1. The CDR3 runs to 15 residues. The V gene end was trimmed by 3 bases and the J gene end by 1 base; junction bases not matched to a gene: 5. Germline CDR1 is MGHRA and CDR2 is YSYEKL. The CDR3 region has the DNA TGCGCCAGCAGCCATCCAGGGGGAGAGAACACTGAAGCTTTCTTT. This codes for CASSHPGGENTEAFF.

This clonotype was observed a handful of times. The chain carries TRBV5-1 and TRBJ2-1; 7 bases match TRBD2. Germline V CDR1 and CDR2: SGHRS, YFSETQ. The V gene end was trimmed by 0 bases and the J gene end by 4 bases; junction bases not matched to a gene: 7. The length of the CDR3 is 16 residues. CDR3 amino acids: CASSLGLAASYNEQFF. In nucleotides, the CDR3 is TGCGCCAGCAGCTTGGGGCTAGCGGCATCATACAATGAGCAGTTCTTC.

This clonotype appeared once. The chain is built from TRBV5-1 and TRBJ2-3, with 10 nucleotides matching TRBD2. Germline CDR1 reads SGHRS; CDR2 reads YFSETQ. The CDR3 is made up of 17 amino acids. V lost 2 bases, J lost 3 bases, and 9 bases stayed unmatched. CDR3 loop: CASSFIAGGRGTDTQYF. The DNA of the CDR3 is TGCGCCAGCAGCTTCATAGCGGGGGGCCGCGGAACAGATACGCAGTATTTT.

This clonotype has more than one count but fewer than ten. The rearrangement links TRBV7-9 to TRBJ2-3, with D possibly being TRBD2 (5 bases). Trimming took 0 bases from V and 4 from J, leaving 11 bases between them. CDR3 length: 15 amino acids. From germline, CDR1 is SEHNR and CDR2 FQNEAQ (reference sequence). CDR3: CASSLASVTSDTQYF. In nucleotides, the CDR3 is TGTGCCAGCAGCTTAGCTAGCGTAACCTCAGATACGCAGTATTTT.

This clonotype has at least ten counts. The chain is built from TRBV3-1 and TRBJ1-1; D gene uncertain. Trimming cost V 2 bases and J 5 bases, with 9 bases left between them. The CDR3 loop spans 13 amino acids. Germline CDR1 reads LGHDT; CDR2 reads YNNKEL (reference sequence). This CDR3 is CASSQIGGTEAFF. CDR3 coding DNA: TGTGCCAGCAGCCAAATAGGCGGAACTGAAGCTTTCTTT.

This clonotype was seen a handful of times. This sequence joins TRBV12-3 or TRBV12-4 and TRBJ1-1, with a possible D match to TRBD1 (5 bases). This CDR3 comprises 12 residues. The V gene lost 8 bases and the J gene lost 4 bases, with 11 bases spanning the gap. This CDR3 reads CASGTWSTEAFF. The CDR3 DNA reads TGTGCCAGCGGGACCTGGAGCACTGAAGCTTTCTTT.

This sequence joins TRBV5-8 and TRBJ1-6; no reliable D call. CDR3 size: 13 residues. In germline, CDR1 is SGHTS, CDR2 YDEGEE. V was pared by 1 base and J by 7 bases, with 6 bases between. CDR3 DNA sequence: TGTGCCAGCAGCTTGTTAAGGAATTCACCCCTCCACTTT. Translation gives CASSLLRNSPLHF.

This clonotype was seen a few times. This chain uses TRBV19 with TRBJ2-1; TRBD2 might be the D (5 bases). In germline, CDR1 is LNHDA, CDR2 SQIVND (reference sequence). This CDR3 is 14 amino acids long. Trimming stripped 5 bases from V and 8 bases from J, with 16 bases between. This chain's CDR3 is CASSPRAYRDEQFF. In nucleotides, the CDR3 is TGTGCCAGTAGTCCGAGGGCCTACCGGGATGAGCAGTTCTTC.

The V gene is TRBV6-5, the J gene TRBJ1-1, with TRBD1 as a possible D gene (6 bases). Deletions cut 2 bases from V and 5 bases from J, with 9 bases between. The CDR3 sequence is 13 residues long. CDR1 and CDR2 (germline): MNHEY, SVGAGI. The CDR3 DNA reads as TGTGCCAGCAGTTACAGGGGGAGGACTGAAGCTTTCTTT. Protein: CASSYRGRTEAFF.

The table lists this clonotype with a few counts. The chain employs TRBV5-1 and TRBJ1-1; TRBD1 aligns across 9 bases. Germline V gene lookup returns CDR1 SGHRS and CDR2 YFSETQ. The J segment lost 0 bases and the V segment lost 0 bases, leaving 12 bases of the junction unmatched. The CDR3 is 19 residues long. The DNA of the CDR3 is TGCGCCAGCAGCTTGGGGACGTGGACAGGGGAAGAGATGAACACTGAAGCTTTCTTT. This translates into CASSLGTWTGEEMNTEAFF.

The genes are TRBV7-3 and TRBJ1-1, with 9 bases matching TRBD1. The CDR3 is 15 residues long. CDR1 SGHTA and CDR2 FQGTGA come from the germline V gene. V gave up 1 base and J gave up 6 bases; unmatched junction bases: 6. The DNA of the CDR3 is TGTGCCAGCAGCTTAAAAGGTGACAGGGGGGCTGAAGCTTTCTTT. This sequence encodes CASSLKGDRGAEAFF.

This chain uses TRBV11-2 with TRBJ2-5; 9 nucleotides agree with TRBD2. The J segment lost 0 bases and the V segment lost 2 bases, leaving 7 bases of the junction unmatched. The CDR3 runs 17 residues. Germline CDR1 SGHAT, CDR2 FQNNGV. The CDR3 protein is CASSLWASGEYQETQYF. CDR3 DNA sequence: TGTGCCAGCAGCTTATGGGCTAGCGGGGAGTACCAAGAGACCCAGTACTTC.